This T cell receptor beta chain came from a study of blood T cell repertoires in COVID-19 (dated by TCRdb to 2018 to 2020). Concerning the study at large: Collaborator samples came from the United States, Italy and Spain and covered acute and convalescent phases of COVID-19. The material from the prospective study consisted of cDNA or gDNA derived from T cells, B-cell-depleted T cells, or PBMCs. The dataset comprised deeply sampled blood TCRbeta repertoires from subjects exposed to, actively infected with, or recovered from COVID-19. The repertoires were released in a freely available public database meant as a resource for research on the immune response to SARS-CoV-2. The samples were drawn from the first 160 participants of the ongoing ImmuneRACE study and from 1,254 subjects provided by 6 global collaborators. A de-identified subject ID, COVID-19 status, age in years and sex were almost always included in the sample metadata. Where available, HLA class I and class II types were taken from metadata supplied by the sample provider and were not determined by assay-based typing. What the research found in general, with its limitations: Clinical and demographic metadata were provided uncurated, with the amount varying by source and participant.

TCRbeta CDR3 regions were amplified from genomic DNA by means of the immunoSEQ Assay, a bias-controlled multiplex PCR. As for the original processing: The number of nucleated cells in each sample was estimated from the amplification of reference gene primers within the assay. Sequence reads were collapsed and filtered to measure the absolute abundance of every unique TCRbeta CDR3 rearrangement. For each sample, productive Simpson clonality was calculated by taking the square root of Simpson's diversity index across productive rearrangements. This is the immuneACCESS table as TCRdb keeps it, with only in-frame sequences that have V and J called. A part of the clones is gone; compared with another copy, unresolved V genes explain less than half, and the rest is unexplained. V and J calls and clone size are copied from that table; D and trimming were computed from the DNA. The sample table shows approximately 120,000 clones, and 88% are seen once. 1.5% of the sample is in the top ten clones.

About this clone: What this receptor recognizes is not known. Base qualities are not at hand, and no much larger clone is one base apart.

Collaborating institutions collected whole blood in K2EDTA tubes following their own protocols. For TCRbeta analysis, collaborators shipped samples as frozen whole blood, isolated PBMCs, or DNA extracted from either of those sample types. What was sequenced was peripheral blood. The TCR comes from a human donor in a cohort sampled during active COVID-19.

In nucleotide form, the sequence is TGCGCCAGCAGCTTGTTAGGGACAGACATCTACGAGCAGTACTTC. Translated, it reads CASSLLGTDIYEQYF. The rearranged segments are TRBV5-1 and TRBJ2-7, with 7 bases matching TRBD1. V ends up 1 base short and J 3 bases short, with an unmatched junction base count of 7. The CDR3, from cysteine to phenylalanine, totals 15 residues. Here the CDR3 DNA is all that survives: 45 bases in frame from base 1. Taken from the germline V gene, the CDR1 and CDR2 loops are SGHRS and YFSETQ.